Following are 17 T cell receptor beta chains from one sample sequenced in a study of shared clonotypes between healthy human individuals. Data came from immunoSEQ multiplex PCR; TCRdb stores just in-frame clones and leaves some out. This table holds roughly 640,000 clones, about 97% found once. The material sequenced was naive CD4+ T cells sorted from blood. Subset reported: CD45RA+ positively selected. These receptors were taken from a woman aged 25 to 45 in good health.

This chain joins TRBV6-1 and TRBJ1-3; D is unresolved. CDR3 length: 13 amino acids. V lost 1 base and J 5 bases, leaving 6 bases between the germline ends. Germline values: CDR1 MNHNS, CDR2 SASEGT. The chain's CDR3 is CASSEGFRNTIYF. The CDR3 bases are TGTGCCAGCAGTGAAGGGTTCAGAAACACCATATATTTT.

This chain connects TRBV15 to TRBJ2-2; 7 bases align to TRBD1. This CDR3 is 16 amino acids long. Per germline, CDR1 LNHNV and CDR2 YYDKDF (reference sequence). Unmatched junction bases numbered 8, after V lost 0 bases and J lost 7 bases. The CDR3 loop reads CATSRELGGRRGELFF. In DNA, the CDR3 is TGTGCCACCAGCAGAGAACTAGGGGGCCGCCGCGGGGAGCTGTTTTTT.

The rearrangement joins TRBV4-1 to TRBJ2-3, with 12 positions matching TRBD2. V shed 3 bases and J 4 bases; nucleotides not matched to a gene: 14. The length of the CDR3 is 19 residues. Germline CDR1 MGHRA, CDR2 YSYEKL. The CDR3 region is CASSQTGASGRATPDTQYF. CDR3 bases: TGCGCCAGCAGCCAGACGGGAGCTAGCGGGAGGGCGACGCCAGATACGCAGTATTTT.

V is TRBV27 and J is TRBJ2-3; the match to TRBD1 covers 9 bases. Germline CDR1 and CDR2: MNHEY and SMNVEV (reference sequence). The CDR3 extends over 16 amino acids. V gave up 6 bases and J gave up 1 base; unmatched junction bases: 8. CDR3 sequence: CASSNYRGLGTDTQYF. In DNA form, the CDR3 reads TGTGCCAGCAGCAACTACAGGGGGCTGGGCACAGATACGCAGTATTTT.

The chain joins TRBV7-8 to TRBJ2-7, with D unresolved. The germline V and J ends were trimmed by 5 bases and 1 base, with 9 bases remaining between them. The CDR3 totals 13 residues. CDR1 SGHVS and CDR2 FQNEAQ come from the germline V gene. CDR3 nucleotide sequence: TGTGCCAGCAGCCGCGGACGTTCCTACGAGCAGTACTTC. Translation: CASSRGRSYEQYF. The full variable domain, its missing parts supplied by reference TRBV7-8 and TRBJ2-7, is GAGVSQSPRYKVAKRGQDVALRCDPISGHVSLFWYQQALGQGPEFLTYFQNEAQLDKSGLPSDRFFAERPEGSVSTLKIQRTQQEDSAVYLCASSRGRSYEQYFGPGTRLTVT.

This chain connects TRBV27 to TRBJ2-7; TRBD1 matches at 7 bases. Trimming took 5 bases from V and 4 from J; bases not matched to a gene: 5. The CDR3 runs 13 residues. Looked up from germline, CDR1 is MNHEY and CDR2 is SMNVEV (reference sequence). Written as DNA, the CDR3 is TGTGCCAGCAGTATAGGGGGCGGGTACGAGCAGTACTTC. This translates into CASSIGGGYEQYF.

The CDR3 protein is CASRGRDLLLYEQYF. CDR3 nucleotide sequence: TGTGCCAGCAGGGGCCGGGACTTACTCCTCTACGAGCAGTACTTC. The chain couples TRBV27 to TRBJ2-7; maybe TRBD2 (6 bases). This CDR3 spans 15 amino acids. Germline V gives CDR1 MNHEY, CDR2 SMNVEV (reference sequence). V shed 6 bases and J shed 3 bases, with 18 bases lying between them.

This chain uses TRBV18 with TRBJ1-5; D may be TRBD1 (5 bases). V lost 1 base to trimming and J lost 3 bases, with 10 bases between them. The CDR3 is 15 residues long. Germline CDR1 KGHSH, CDR2 LQKENI. Written as DNA, the CDR3 is TGTGCCAGCTCACCACTAAAGGGGTCCAATCAGCCCCAGCATTTT. Its protein product is CASSPLKGSNQPQHF.

The chain recombines TRBV28 with TRBJ2-1, with D unclear. In germline, CDR1 is MDHEN, CDR2 SYDVKM. Trimming stripped 5 bases from V and 6 bases from J, with 14 bases between. CDR3 length equals 14 residues. The chain's CDR3 is CASSTPVTGNEQFF. CDR3 nucleotides: TGTGCCAGCAGTACCCCAGTAACGGGCAATGAGCAGTTCTTC.

The V and J genes are TRBV6-6 and TRBJ1-1; no definite D call. Germline CDR1 reads MNHNY; CDR2 reads SVGAGI (reference sequence). The CDR3 runs to 14 residues. Trimming left V 3 bases short and J 1 base short, with 9 bases between. The CDR3 loop reads CASSYGRRNTEAFF. In DNA form, the CDR3 reads TGTGCCAGCAGTTATGGCAGGCGGAACACTGAAGCTTTCTTT.

The CDR3 region has the DNA TGCGCCACTACCCAAAACAGGGTGAACGAGCAGTACTTC. Translating it yields CATTQNRVNEQYF. The chain employs TRBV10-2 and TRBJ2-7; TRBD1 might be the D (6 bases). CDR3 length equals 13 residues. Trimming took off 10 bases at V and 5 bases at J, with 18 bases between the two ends. Germline lookup yields CDR1 WSHSY and CDR2 SAAADI.

The chain has TRBV27 and TRBJ2-2, with TRBD2 matching 13 bases. CDR3 length equals 16 residues. The ends lost 6 bases at V and 7 bases at J; junction bases unmatched: 8. Germline loops: CDR1 MNHEY, CDR2 SMNVEV (reference sequence). CDR3 nucleotide sequence: TGTGCCAGCAGGATGGGGGGGACTAGCGGGATCGGGGAGCTGTTTTTT. As protein: CASRMGGTSGIGELFF.

This rearrangement joins TRBV7-6 to TRBJ2-3; 10 bases map to TRBD1. Germline V CDR1 and CDR2: SGHVS, FNYEAQ. Trimming removed 5 bases from V and 4 bases from J; junction bases left unmatched: 18. The CDR3 is 19 residues long. In DNA, the CDR3 is TGTGCCAGCAGCCGTCACTCCCGGGACAGGGGTCGAGGCTCAGATACGCAGTATTTT. This gives the protein CASSRHSRDRGRGSDTQYF.

The J gene is TRBJ1-1, the V gene TRBV6-5; tentative D call: TRBD1 (5 bases). CDR1 and CDR2 (germline): MNHEY, SVGAGI. Trimming removed 6 bases from V and 5 bases from J, with 16 bases in between. This CDR3 has 14 residues. The CDR3 reads CASRGPRQGTEAFF. The CDR3 DNA sequence: TGTGCCAGCAGAGGGCCCAGGCAGGGAACTGAAGCTTTCTTT.

This clone appeared a single time. This CDR3 is CASSKRSTDGMNTEAFF. The CDR3 DNA is TGTGCCAGCAGCAAAAGGTCGACGGACGGAATGAACACTGAAGCTTTCTTT. The genes are TRBV7-9 and TRBJ1-1; D remains ambiguous. The CDR3 covers 17 residues. Germline CDR1 reads SEHNR; CDR2 reads FQNEAQ (reference sequence). Trimming left V 5 bases short and J 0 bases short, with 19 bases between. The full variable domain, rest sourced from reference TRBV7-9 and TRBJ1-1, is DTGVSQNPRHKITKRGQNVTFRCDPISEHNRLYWYRQTLGQGPEFLTYFQNEAQLEKSRLLSDRFSAERPKGSFSTLEIQRTEQGDSAMYLCASSKRSTDGMNTEAFFGQGTRLTVV.

About this clone itself: In the same sample, other DNA sequences code for this CDR3. The CDR3 here is CASSLGSPYEQYF. CDR3 DNA sequence: TGCGCCAGCAGCTTGGGAAGCCCCTACGAGCAGTACTTC. The chain recombines TRBV5-1 with TRBJ2-7, with D hard to call. The V gene's germline CDR1 is SGHRS and CDR2 YFSETQ. Trimming stripped 0 bases from V and 2 bases from J, with 6 bases between. CDR3 length: 13 residues.

As concerns this clone: Here the CDR3 omits its conserved ending phenylalanine or tryptophan, so a read error is the likely source. V is TRBV29-1 and J is TRBJ1-1; D is possibly TRBD1 (5 bases). Germline lookup yields CDR1 SQVTM and CDR2 ANQGSEA. The CDR3 covers 13 residues. V lost 4 bases to trimming and J lost 0 bases, with 9 bases between them. The chain's CDR3 is CSVVGRMNTEAFS. In DNA, the CDR3 is TGCAGCGTTGTGGGGCGGATGAACACTGAAGCTTTCTCT.